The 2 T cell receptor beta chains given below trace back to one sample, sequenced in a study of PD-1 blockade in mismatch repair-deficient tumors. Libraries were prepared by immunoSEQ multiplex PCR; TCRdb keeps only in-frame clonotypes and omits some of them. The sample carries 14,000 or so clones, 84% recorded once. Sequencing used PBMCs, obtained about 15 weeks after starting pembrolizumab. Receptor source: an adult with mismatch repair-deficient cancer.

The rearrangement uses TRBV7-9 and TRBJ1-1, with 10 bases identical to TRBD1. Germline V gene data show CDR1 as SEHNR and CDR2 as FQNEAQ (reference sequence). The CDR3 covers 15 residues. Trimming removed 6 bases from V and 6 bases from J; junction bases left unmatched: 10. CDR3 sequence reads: CASRGTGATRSEAFF. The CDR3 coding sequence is TGTGCCAGCAGAGGGACAGGGGCAACTCGTTCTGAAGCTTTCTTT.

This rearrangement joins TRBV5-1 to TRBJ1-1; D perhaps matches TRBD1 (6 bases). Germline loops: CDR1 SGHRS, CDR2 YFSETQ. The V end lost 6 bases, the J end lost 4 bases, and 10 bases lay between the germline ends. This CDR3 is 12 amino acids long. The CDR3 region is CASKKGGTEAFF. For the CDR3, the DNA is TGCGCCAGCAAGAAAGGGGGCACTGAAGCTTTCTTT.